Below, 24 T cell receptor beta chains from the same sample are listed, as sequenced in a study of blood T cell repertoires in COVID-19. The method was immunoSEQ multiplex PCR; TCRdb's version includes in-frame clones alone and lacks a portion of them. The table includes 250,000 to 300,000 clones, around 81% detected once. The material sequenced was peripheral blood. These receptors originate from a woman aged 55-69 years with active or convalescent COVID-19.

In its sample, this clone was seen once. V usage is TRBV2 and J usage is TRBJ1-6; 8 bases map to TRBD1. The J segment lost 8 bases and the V segment lost 3 bases, leaving 6 bases of the junction unmatched. CDR3 length equals 15 residues. Germline V gene lookup returns CDR1 SNHLY and CDR2 FYNNEI. DNA of the CDR3: TGTGCCAGCAGTGAGGGGTCAGGGGGCGATTCACCCCTCCACTTT. This sequence encodes CASSEGSGGDSPLHF.

The gene calls are TRBV7-2 and TRBJ2-1; TRBD1 aligns across 9 bases. In germline, CDR1 is SGHTA, CDR2 FQGNSA. This CDR3 is built from 16 residues. V lost 7 bases, J lost 3 bases, and 10 bases stayed unmatched. CDR3 amino acids: CASTSRGDRVYNEQFF. DNA for the CDR3: TGTGCCAGCACCTCCCGTGGGGACAGGGTCTACAATGAGCAGTTCTTC.

This clone occurred many times. This rearrangement joins TRBV18 to TRBJ1-6, with D hard to call. CDR3 length equals 17 residues. Trimming shortened V by 1 base and J by 6 bases, and 16 bases separated the two germline ends. CDR1 and CDR2 from the germline V gene are KGHSH and LQKENI. CDR3 sequence: CASSPLGLAVSNSPLHF. The CDR3 DNA reads TGTGCCAGCTCACCACTGGGTTTAGCAGTTAGTAATTCACCCCTCCACTTT.

This clone was observed a single time. The rearrangement uses TRBV28 and TRBJ1-2; 9 bases align to TRBD1. V shed 6 bases, J shed 0 bases, and the junction held 5 bases outside the gene matches. CDR1 and CDR2 (germline): MDHEN, SYDVKM. There are 15 residues in the CDR3. The CDR3 DNA sequence: TGTGCCAGCAGCCGTGGGACAGGGCCTAACTATGGCTACACCTTC. It codes for CASSRGTGPNYGYTF.

The rearrangement uses TRBV4-1 and TRBJ2-3, with 8 bases identical to TRBD1. V lost 7 bases and J lost 0; bases outside the gene matches: 6. Germline CDR1 reads MGHRA; CDR2 reads YSYEKL. CDR3 size: 15 residues. CDR3 loop: CASKRTGQSTDTQYF. For the CDR3, the DNA is TGCGCCAGCAAGAGGACAGGGCAGAGCACAGATACGCAGTATTTT.

J is TRBJ2-5 and V is TRBV6-1, with 11 positions matching TRBD1. V lost 0 bases, J lost 2 bases, and 5 bases stayed unmatched. The germline V gene has CDR1 MNHNS and CDR2 SASEGT. The CDR3 runs to 17 residues. DNA for the CDR3: TGTGCCAGCAGTGAAGCAGGGACAGGGGGTCGGCAAGAGACCCAGTACTTC. It encodes CASSEAGTGGRQETQYF.

This chain joins TRBV6-5 and TRBJ2-3; 10 bases match TRBD1. Germline values: CDR1 MNHEY, CDR2 SVGAGI. The CDR3 sequence is 14 residues long. With V trimmed by 9 bases and J by 2 bases, 5 bases remained unmatched. Here the CDR3 reads CASWDRGYTDTQYF. CDR3 DNA: TGTGCCAGTTGGGACAGGGGATACACAGATACGCAGTATTTT.

V usage is TRBV7-9 and J usage is TRBJ1-2; the D gene is possibly TRBD1 (5 bases). The CDR3 is 12 amino acids. Trimming stripped 9 bases from V and 4 bases from J, with 12 bases between. CDR1 and CDR2 (germline): SEHNR, FQNEAQ (reference sequence). For the CDR3, the DNA is TGTGCCAGTAAGGGGATTGCCTATGGCTACACCTTC. Amino acid sequence: CASKGIAYGYTF.

The rearrangement joins TRBV7-2 to TRBJ2-1; TRBD1 matches 7 bases. After removal of 1 base from V and 2 bases from J, the junction contained 5 bases not matched to a gene. CDR3 length: 16 amino acids. Germline V gene lookup returns CDR1 SGHTA and CDR2 FQGNSA. In nucleotides, the CDR3 is TGTGCCAGCAGCTTAGAAGGGACAGCCGCCTACAATGAGCAGTTCTTC. The encoded protein is CASSLEGTAAYNEQFF.

The chain couples TRBV7-3 to TRBJ2-3; possibly TRBD2 for D (7 bases). V lost 8 bases and J 1 base, leaving 10 bases between the germline ends. Germline assignment: CDR1 SGHTA and CDR2 FQGTGA. The CDR3 is 13 amino acids. CDR3 in DNA: TGTGCCAGCGGGGGGGGCGGCACAGATACGCAGTATTTT. Amino acid sequence: CASGGGGTDTQYF.

The chain has TRBV27 and TRBJ2-2; no clear D. The CDR3 runs to 13 residues. Germline V CDR1 and CDR2: MNHEY, SMNVEV (reference sequence). Trimming removed 2 bases from V and 4 bases from J, with 5 bases in between. CDR3 residues: CASSLVVTGELFF. Written as DNA, the CDR3 is TGTGCCAGCAGTTTAGTAGTCACCGGGGAGCTGTTTTTT.

J is TRBJ2-5 and V is TRBV4-1; TRBD1 is a possible D gene (5 bases). Germline V gives CDR1 MGHRA, CDR2 YSYEKL. The germline V and J ends were trimmed by 7 bases and 1 base, with 13 bases remaining between them. CDR3 size: 14 residues. The CDR3 DNA follows: TGCGCCAGCAAGAAGACAGCTTTCCAAGAGACCCAGTACTTC. This sequence encodes CASKKTAFQETQYF.

About this clone itself: Additional DNA sequences in this sample encode the identical CDR3. The rearrangement links TRBV19 to TRBJ2-5, with D possibly matching TRBD1 (6 bases). The germline V and J ends were trimmed by 5 bases and 5 bases, with 12 bases remaining between them. CDR1 and CDR2 (germline): LNHDA, SQIVND (reference sequence). This CDR3 contains 13 residues. The CDR3 spells CASSRQGRETQYF. CDR3 sequence (DNA): TGTGCCAGTAGTCGGCAGGGGCGGGAGACCCAGTACTTC.

The chain carries TRBV14 and TRBJ2-2; D perhaps matches TRBD2 (7 bases). The CDR3 totals 16 residues. Per germline, CDR1 SGHDN and CDR2 FVKESK. The V and J ends lost 0 bases and 6 bases respectively, with 14 bases between them. The CDR3 loop is CASSQERRGAPGELFF. CDR3 nucleotides: TGTGCCAGCAGCCAAGAACGACGGGGGGCCCCCGGGGAGCTGTTTTTT.

This clone has just one count. The V gene is TRBV15, the J gene TRBJ1-1; 7 bases match TRBD1. Trimming removed 3 bases from V and 0 bases from J; junction bases left unmatched: 1. CDR3 length: 14 residues. Germline lookup yields CDR1 LNHNV and CDR2 YYDKDF (reference sequence). Here the CDR3 reads CATSSRGLNTEAFF. The DNA for the CDR3 is TGTGCCACCAGCAGCAGGGGGTTGAACACTGAAGCTTTCTTT.

The chain employs TRBV20-1 and TRBJ1-2; no definite D call. The V and J ends lost 5 bases and 3 bases respectively, with 7 bases between them. The germline gives CDR1 DFQATT, CDR2 SNEGSKA (reference sequence). This CDR3 region has 11 residues. CDR3 bases: TGCAGTGCTCTCCAGGACTATGGCTACACCTTC. This codes for CSALQDYGYTF.

This clone was counted a single time. V gene TRBV6-7 combines with J gene TRBJ1-4, with a tentative D call TRBD1 (5 bases). TRBV6-7 carries the ORF label, with uncertain function. The CDR3 spans 15 residues. Between the trimmed V and J ends, which lost 0 bases and 7 bases, there was a span of 12 bases. The DNA for the CDR3 is TGTGCCAGCAGTTACTCACATTTAAGGGGTGAAAAACTGTTTTTT. The encoded protein is CASSYSHLRGEKLFF.

The rearrangement links TRBV7-3 to TRBJ1-1; D might be TRBD1 (6 bases). V gave up 2 bases and J gave up 2 bases, with 9 bases separating them. Germline values: CDR1 SGHTA, CDR2 FQGTGA. The CDR3 totals 14 residues. The CDR3 reads CASSLSGVNTEAFF. The CDR3 coding sequence is TGTGCCAGCAGCTTATCAGGGGTCAACACTGAAGCTTTCTTT.

This rearrangement joins TRBV29-1 to TRBJ2-7, with D tentatively TRBD2 (5 bases). V lost 2 bases to trimming and J lost 1 base, with 12 bases between them. Germline CDR1 is SQVTM and CDR2 is ANQGSEA. This CDR3 is 14 amino acids long. The CDR3 sequence is CSVETGKFSYEQYF. CDR3 DNA sequence: TGCAGCGTTGAAACCGGGAAGTTTTCCTACGAGCAGTACTTC.

This chain joins TRBV10-3 and TRBJ1-2; 7 bases match TRBD1. J gave up 4 bases and V 9 bases, and 8 bases lay outside the gene matches. In germline, CDR1 is ENHRY, CDR2 SYGVKD. The CDR3 has 13 residues. This CDR3 reads CAISTGVLYGYTF. The DNA of the CDR3 is TGTGCCATAAGTACAGGGGTCCTCTATGGCTACACCTTC.

The V call is TRBV10-3, the J call TRBJ2-3; 7 bases match TRBD2. Unmatched junction bases numbered 10, after V lost 0 bases and J lost 4 bases. The CDR3 totals 17 residues. Germline CDR1 is ENHRY and CDR2 is SYGVKD. CDR3: CAISESLVAGMADTQYF. The CDR3 nucleotides read TGTGCCATCAGTGAGTCGTTAGTAGCGGGCATGGCAGATACGCAGTATTTT.

This chain links TRBV6-1 with TRBJ2-6; possible D gene TRBD1, 7 bases. V lost 3 bases and J 2 bases, leaving 11 bases between the germline ends. CDR3 length: 16 residues. Germline loops: CDR1 MNHNS, CDR2 SASEGT. As DNA, the CDR3 is TGTGCCAGCAGTGAGGCAGGGGGGCCTGGGGCCAACGTCCTGACTTTC. Amino acid sequence: CASSEAGGPGANVLTF.

A single count supports this clone. The chain uses TRBV4-2 and TRBJ2-7; D unresolved. Trimming removed 5 bases at V and 2 bases at J, with 16 bases between. Germline V gene sequence: CDR1 LGHNA, CDR2 YNFKEQ. The CDR3 runs to 15 residues. CDR3 loop: CASSKNPAGTYEQYF. CDR3 nucleotide sequence: TGTGCCAGCAGCAAGAACCCGGCAGGTACCTACGAGCAGTACTTC.

This clone was recorded many times. V gene TRBV5-3 combines with J gene TRBJ1-5; 7 bases are a match to TRBD1. TRBV5-3 belongs to the ORF category, with a function that is uncertain. Trimming cost V 3 bases and J 5 bases; bases outside gene matches: 5. The CDR3 loop spans 14 amino acids. CDR3 sequence (DNA): TGTGCCAGAAGCTCATCCAGGGGGTATCAGCCCCAGCATTTT. Protein sequence: CARSSSRGYQPQHF.